This TCR beta chain was sequenced for a study of CD8+ T cells in alopecia areata listed by TCRdb under 2018. Describing the broader study: The treated patients, all with moderate-to-severe alopecia areata, were enrolled in an open-label pilot trial of oral tofacitinib given at 5 to 10 mg twice daily. Patients received tofacitinib for 6 to 18 months and were then followed off drug for 6 months to check for delayed response and recurrence. Disease severity in treated patients was measured with the SALT score, which quantifies the percentage of affected scalp surface area. High-throughput TCRbeta sequencing was used to examine T cell clonal expansion in alopecia areata in both the C3H/HeJ mouse model and human patients. Human TCRbeta sequencing covered scalp tissue and sorted CD4+ and CD8+ peripheral blood T cells from patchy and totalis/universalis alopecia areata patients and healthy controls. Biopsies were taken from tofacitinib-treated patients at baseline and at 4 and 24 weeks of treatment, and a later scalp biopsy was taken in several of the tofacitinib-treated patients. Clonality in the scalp was compared among normal scalp (n=4), patchy alopecia areata scalp (n=8), and alopecia totalis/universalis scalp (n=8). The RNA source kit depended on sample type: the PAXgene miRNA kit for fixed scalp, the miRNeasy kit for PBMCs, and the RNeasy kit for mouse skin. Amplification of TCRbeta CDR3 regions was done by immunoSEQ multiplex PCR using 35 Vbeta forward primers and 13 Jbeta reverse primers.

The V end loses 7 bases and the J end loses 7 bases, and a stretch of 17 bases separates them. As encoded in the germline V gene (reference sequence), CDR1 is LNHNV while CDR2 is YYDKDF. The CDR3 starts with the cysteine, ends with the phenylalanine, and has 14 residues. Only CDR3 DNA is held: 42 bases, read in frame from base 1. Turning to this clone: Its recognized antigen is unknown. It has no much larger one-base neighbor in the sample; base qualities were not kept.

Study-wide conclusions, independent of this receptor: Higher clonality and more expanded CD8+ clones were observed in lesional scalp than in normal scalp, particularly in alopecia totalis/universalis, a finding suggestive of antigenic drive. Compared with mice, TCR sequences shared between patients were less clear, possibly partly because of HLA diversity across the patient population. Because the treated cohort was small and included a single nonresponder, larger studies are needed to assess links between baseline CD8+ expansion and response. Resident alphabeta T cells in normal human skin are also sequenced, complicating scalp TCR repertoire analysis, unlike mouse skin dominated by gammadelta T cells. With tofacitinib, both scalp clonality and the number of expanded CD8+ clones among the top 100 scalp clones went down significantly. Many expanded lesional clones were found to persist in scalp and blood during tofacitinib treatment, and relapse after treatment cessation may be partly explained by this persistence.

This sample's treatment or condition label indicates: oral pan-JAK inhibitor, 5-10 mg twice daily. Lesional scalp punch biopsies and peripheral blood were obtained from alopecia areata patients. PBMCs were separated by density centrifugation and stained for CD3, CD4 and CD8, after which CD4+ and CD8+ T cells were sorted on a FACSAria. The library was built by means of the immunoSEQ multiplex PCR assay. RNA was extracted from all samples and reverse transcribed into cDNA as template for TCR sequencing. First-strand cDNA was synthesized with SuperScript III using a 2:1 mix of oligo-dT and random hexamers. A synthetic immune receptor repertoire was used to measure amplification bias, and any remaining bias was corrected computationally. On the study's bioinformatics: Raw reads were preprocessed to remove errors, and CDR3 was defined according to IMGT conventions as the region from the conserved cysteine to phenylalanine. Clonality was calculated as 1 minus Shannon entropy normalized by log2 of the number of productive unique TCRs. Whether scalp clones were CD4 or CD8 was inferred by matching scalp TCRbeta sequences against CD4 and CD8 repertoires sorted from blood. TCRdb limited this immuneACCESS table to in-frame rearrangements with V and J called. A share of clones is missing; checked studies link under half to unresolved V genes, and the rest is unexplained. V and J calls and clone size come straight from that table; D and trimming were deduced from the DNA. This sample has around 190,000 clones in its table, and about three fifths of those were observed once. Roughly 1.3% of the sample is taken by the ten largest.

The specimen was CD4+ T cells sorted from blood, collected between weeks 49 and 50, from a patient treated with tofacitinib. The clonotype was recovered from a human donor with alopecia areata. The chain uses TRBV15 and TRBJ2-4; matching of 5 bases hints at TRBD2 as the D gene. The DNA sequence is TGTGCCACCAAACCAGCGGTGGGAAGGAACATTCAGTACTTC. Its product reads: CATKPAVGRNIQYF.